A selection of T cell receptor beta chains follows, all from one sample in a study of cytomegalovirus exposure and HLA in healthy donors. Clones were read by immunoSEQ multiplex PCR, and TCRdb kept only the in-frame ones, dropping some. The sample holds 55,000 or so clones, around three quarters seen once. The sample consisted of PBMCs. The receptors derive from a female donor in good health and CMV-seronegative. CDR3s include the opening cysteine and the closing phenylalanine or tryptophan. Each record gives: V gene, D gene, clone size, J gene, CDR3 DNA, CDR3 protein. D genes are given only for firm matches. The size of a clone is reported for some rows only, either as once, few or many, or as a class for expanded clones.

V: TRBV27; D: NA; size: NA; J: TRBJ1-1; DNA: TGTGCCAGCAGTTTATCGCGGGTGAGGAACACTGAAGCTTTCTTT; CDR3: CASSLSRVRNTEAFF
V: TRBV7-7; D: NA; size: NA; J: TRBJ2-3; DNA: TGTGCTAGCAGCTTGATCCGGACAGATACGCAGTATTTT; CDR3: CASSLIRTDTQYF
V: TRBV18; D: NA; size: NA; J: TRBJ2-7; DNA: TGTGCCAGCTCTCTCGACAGGCTGAACGAGCAGTACTTC; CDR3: CASSLDRLNEQYF
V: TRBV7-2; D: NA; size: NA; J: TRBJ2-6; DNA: TGTGCCAGCAGCTTAGCGGTGATGACAGCAACTGGGGCCAACGTCCTGACTTTC; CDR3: CASSLAVMTATGANVLTF
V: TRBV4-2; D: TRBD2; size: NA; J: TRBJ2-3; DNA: TGTGCCAGCAGCCCTGAACTAGCGGAGGGGACAGATACGCAGTATTTT; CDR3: CASSPELAEGTDTQYF
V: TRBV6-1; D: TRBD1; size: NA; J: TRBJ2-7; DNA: TGTGCCAGCAGGGCCTCTGGACAGGGCCACGAGCAGTACTTC; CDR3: CASRASGQGHEQYF
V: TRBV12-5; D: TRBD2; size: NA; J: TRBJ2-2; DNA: TGTGCTAGTGGTTTGGTACTCTCCACTAGCGGGGGGGCCAGGTGGACCGGGGAGCTGTTTTTT; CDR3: CASGLVLSTSGGARWTGELFF
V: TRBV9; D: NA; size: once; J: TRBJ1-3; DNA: TGTGCCAGCAGCGCCACCGGACAGAATGGAAACACCATATATTTT; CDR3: CASSATGQNGNTIYF
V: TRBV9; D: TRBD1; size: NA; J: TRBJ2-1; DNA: TGTGCCAGCAGCGTAGGGGGACAGGGTAAGAATGAGCAGTTCTTC; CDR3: CASSVGGQGKNEQFF
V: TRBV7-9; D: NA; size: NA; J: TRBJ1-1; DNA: TGTGCCAGCAGCCCAACAGGGTTTGGAACTGAAGCTTTCTTT; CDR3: CASSPTGFGTEAFF
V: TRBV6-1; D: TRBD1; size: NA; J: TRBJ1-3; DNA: TGTGCCATTACCCCGGGACAGTTCTCTGGAAACACCATATATTTT; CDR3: CAITPGQFSGNTIYF
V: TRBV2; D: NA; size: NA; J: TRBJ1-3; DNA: TGTGCCAGCAGTGAGAACAGGGCTGGAAACACCATATATTTT; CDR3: CASSENRAGNTIYF
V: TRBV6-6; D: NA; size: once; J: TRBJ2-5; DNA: TGTGCCAGCAGCCCATGGGCGGAGACCCAGTACTTC; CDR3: CASSPWAETQYF
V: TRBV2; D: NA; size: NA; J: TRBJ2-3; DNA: TGTGCCAGCAGGGGGCGAGGCACAGATACGCAGTATTTT; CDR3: CASRGRGTDTQYF
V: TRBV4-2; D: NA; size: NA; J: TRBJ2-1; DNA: TGTGCCAGCAGCCCGCCCGTGACACTCTACTCGAGCTCCTACAATGAGCAGTTCTTC; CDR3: CASSPPVTLYSSSYNEQFF
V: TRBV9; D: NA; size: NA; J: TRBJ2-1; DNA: TGTGCCAGCAGCGTAGGGGCGGGGGCGGCCCGCAATGAGCAGTTCTTC; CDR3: CASSVGAGAARNEQFF
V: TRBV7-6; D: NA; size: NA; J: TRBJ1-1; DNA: TGTGCCAGCAGCTCACGGGGGGGGTTGAACACTGAAGCTTTCTTT; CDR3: CASSSRGGLNTEAFF
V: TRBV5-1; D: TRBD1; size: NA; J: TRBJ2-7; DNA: TGCGCCAGCAGCTTTAGTGTGACAGGGGCCTACGAGCAGTACTTC; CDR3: CASSFSVTGAYEQYF
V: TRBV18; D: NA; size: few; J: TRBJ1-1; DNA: TGTGCCAGCCGCCCGGGGTCCTACCCGAACACTGAAGCTTTCTTT; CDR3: CASRPGSYPNTEAFF
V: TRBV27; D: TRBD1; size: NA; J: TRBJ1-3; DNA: TGTGCCAGCAGTGCACTGGGACAGGGGGTATCTGGAAACACCATATATTTT; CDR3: CASSALGQGVSGNTIYF
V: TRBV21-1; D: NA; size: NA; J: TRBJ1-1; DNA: TGTGCCAGCAGCAAAGCCCTGCTCTCAGTCTCGAACACTGAAGCTTTCTTT; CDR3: CASSKALLSVSNTEAFF
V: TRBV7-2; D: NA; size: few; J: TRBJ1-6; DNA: TGTGCCAGCAGCTACCGACAGAATTCACCCCTCCACTTT; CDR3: CASSYRQNSPLHF